The present T cell receptor (beta chain) was sequenced within a study of PD-1 blockade in classical Hodgkin lymphoma. Study-level findings and limits: Among the patients, those starting nivolumab under 1 year after ASCT were excluded. Baseline diversity was lower in partial responders and progressors than complete responders. Unlike CD8+ TCR diversity, which did not rise significantly by C4D1, CD4+ TCR diversity did.

Assay used: immunoSEQ multiplex PCR; TCRdb lists only in-frame clones, some missing. The data hold roughly 61,000 clones, with roughly 90% observed a single time. Each of the patients experienced relapse following autologous stem cell transplantation, and their brentuximab vedotin exposure differed. CDR1 is SGHTA, CDR2 FQGNSA, per germline. This CDR3 has 14 amino acids. Unmatched junction bases numbered 2, after V lost 1 base and J lost 6 bases. About this clone: The antigen is undetermined.

Sequenced here: peripheral blood mononuclear cells (PBMCs), sampled before the second cycle of nivolumab. This TCR came from a human donor with classical Hodgkin lymphoma. The V gene is TRBV7-2, the J gene TRBJ1-5; 8 bases align to TRBD1. The CDR3 sequence is CASSLGTGFQPQHF. The DNA of the CDR3 is TGTGCCAGCAGCTTAGGGACAGGGTTTCAGCCCCAGCATTTT.